Listed below are T cell receptor beta chains from one sample, sequenced in a study of T cells after yellow fever vaccination. TCRdb reprocessed the 5' RACE reads with MiXCR, giving one entry per CDR3 protein. The repertoire holds about 360,000 distinct CDR3 sequences, with about 6% as singletons. The sequenced sample was PBMCs, obtained 5 days after the yellow fever booster vaccination. The receptor source for this set is a young man who received the YFV17D yellow fever vaccine. Each CDR3 is given with its conserved first and last residue. A D gene is named only where the DNA matches it firmly. For some rows the clone size is stated as once, few or many, or as a class when expanded; others skip it.

d_call	v_call	clone_size	j_call	cdr3_aa	cdr3_nt
NA	TRBV7-3	few	TRBJ2-7	CASSLTGPGGGEQYF	TGTGCCAGCAGCTTAACAGGCCCGGGGGGCGGCGAGCAGTACTTC
NA	TRBV10-3	many	TRBJ2-7	CAISELGYEKYF	TGTGCCATCAGTGAATTGGGGTACGAGAAGTACTTC
NA	TRBV7-9	few	TRBJ1-2	CASSLVYGYTF	TGTGCCAGCAGCTTAGTATATGGCTACACCTTC
TRBD2	TRBV12-3/TRBV12-4	many	TRBJ2-5	CASSLEVREGQETQYF	TGTGCCAGCAGTTTAGAGGTGCGGGAGGGACAAGAGACCCAGTACTTC
TRBD2	TRBV20-1	many	TRBJ2-7	CSAVLAGTYEQYF	TGCAGCGCAGTACTAGCGGGAACCTACGAGCAGTACTTC
NA	TRBV20-1	many	TRBJ1-5	CSALDPRNQPQHF	TGCAGTGCCTTGGACCCCCGCAATCAGCCCCAGCATTTT
NA	TRBV5-1	many	TRBJ1-6	CASSLAGRSPLHF	TGCGCCAGCAGCTTGGCCGGCAGGTCACCCCTCCACTTT
NA	TRBV9	many	TRBJ1-5	CASSVGGDSNQPQHF	TGTGCCAGCAGCGTGGGCGGTGATAGCAATCAGCCCCAGCATTTT
NA	TRBV6-2/TRBV6-3	many	TRBJ2-2	CASSLKSELFF	TGTGCCAGCAGCCTGAAATCGGAGCTGTTTTTT
NA	TRBV7-2	NA	TRBJ1-5	CASSLVGAAYSNQPQHF	TGTGCCAGCAGCTTAGTAGGGGCGGCTTATAGCAATCAGCCCCAGCATTTT
NA	TRBV29-1	few	TRBJ2-1	CSVVGEVGRTHYNEQFF	TGCAGCGTTGTGGGGGAGGTCGGGAGAACCCACTACAATGAGCAGTTCTTC
TRBD1	TRBV5-1	few	TRBJ2-1	CASSPKKGALDNEQFF	TGCGCCAGCAGCCCGAAAAAGGGGGCTCTAGACAATGAGCAGTTCTTC
NA	TRBV12-3/TRBV12-4	many	TRBJ2-5	CASSFLSHQETQYF	TGTGCCAGCAGTTTCCTGTCCCATCAAGAGACCCAGTACTTC
TRBD2	TRBV20-1	NA	TRBJ2-1	CSARDPGTSSNEQFF	TGCAGTGCTAGAGATCCCGGGACTAGTAGCAATGAGCAGTTCTTC
NA	TRBV7-8	many	TRBJ2-3	CASSLSPTDTQYF	TGTGCCAGCAGCTTGAGTCCCACAGATACGCAGTATTTT
NA	TRBV10-3	NA	TRBJ2-2	CAISLGQDAGELFF	TGTGCCATCAGCTTGGGTCAAGACGCCGGGGAGCTGTTTTTT
NA	TRBV5-1	NA	TRBJ2-6	CASSLTDSGANVLTF	TGCGCCAGCAGCTTGACAGACTCTGGGGCCAACGTCCTGACTTTC
TRBD1	TRBV20-1	few	TRBJ2-7	CSAPPRTGVRGRIYEQYF	TGCAGTGCCCCGCCACGGACAGGGGTTAGAGGGAGGATCTACGAGCAGTACTTC
TRBD1	TRBV10-3	many	TRBJ2-7	CAISESAQGASYEQYF	TGTGCCATCAGTGAGTCGGCACAGGGGGCAAGCTACGAGCAGTACTTC
TRBD2	TRBV19	NA	TRBJ2-1	CASSGRTSGQSYNEQFF	TGTGCCAGTAGCGGTAGGACTAGCGGACAATCTTACAATGAGCAGTTCTTC
TRBD1	TRBV2	few	TRBJ1-1	CASSRDRGGVEAFF	TGTGCCAGCAGCCGGGACAGGGGGGGAGTTGAAGCTTTCTTT
NA	TRBV20-1	many	TRBJ2-7	CSARDLQGREQYF	TGCAGTGCTAGAGATCTGCAGGGGCGGGAGCAGTACTTC
NA	TRBV7-9	few	TRBJ2-2	CASSNDLGAGTGELFF	TGTGCCAGCAGCAACGATCTGGGGGCAGGCACCGGGGAGCTGTTTTTT
TRBD2	TRBV5-1	many	TRBJ2-7	CASRGALADPYEQYF	TGCGCCAGCAGAGGGGCCCTAGCGGACCCTTACGAGCAGTACTTC
NA	TRBV10-2	few	TRBJ2-1	CASSDGSNNEQFF	TGCGCCAGCAGTGATGGCTCTAACAATGAGCAGTTCTTC
NA	TRBV9	NA	TRBJ1-5	CASSVTGNSNQPQHF	TGTGCCAGCAGCGTAACTGGGAATAGCAATCAGCCCCAGCATTTT
NA	TRBV5-5	many	TRBJ2-5	CASTYPPTRQQETQYF	TGTGCCAGCACCTACCCCCCCACACGACAGCAAGAGACCCAGTACTTC
TRBD2	TRBV28	many	TRBJ2-1	CASSFGTSEANEQFF	TGTGCCAGCAGTTTCGGGACTAGCGAAGCCAATGAGCAGTTCTTC
TRBD2	TRBV12-3/TRBV12-4	NA	TRBJ2-1	CASCLAGLNEQFF	TGTGCCAGCTGTCTAGCGGGCCTCAATGAGCAGTTCTTC
TRBD2	TRBV20-1	few	TRBJ2-7	CSARTSGAGTLEQYF	TGCAGTGCAAGGACTAGCGGAGCCGGTACTCTCGAGCAGTACTTC
NA	TRBV5-5	NA	TRBJ1-2	CASSSSGTPLSRF	TGTGCCAGCAGCTCCTCCGGGACGCCCCTCTCCAGATTC
TRBD1	TRBV5-1	few	TRBJ2-5	CASSLGQGVGETQYF	TGCGCCAGCAGCTTGGGACAGGGAGTAGGAGAGACCCAGTACTTC
NA	TRBV10-3	NA	TRBJ2-1	CAIHPAGTKGRSNEQFF	TGTGCCATCCACCCCGCCGGGACAAAAGGTCGTTCTAATGAGCAGTTCTTC
NA	TRBV20-1	NA	TRBJ2-1	CSASEGSPYNEQFF	TGCAGTGCTAGTGAGGGGTCACCCTACAATGAGCAGTTCTTC
NA	TRBV30	NA	TRBJ1-3	CAWSVWQGWEGNTIYF	TGTGCCTGGAGTGTATGGCAGGGTTGGGAAGGAAACACCATATATTTT
NA	TRBV5-1	few	TRBJ2-3	CASSLEWADTQYF	TGCGCCAGCAGCTTGGAGTGGGCAGATACGCAGTATTTT
NA	TRBV30	many	TRBJ2-1	CAWSRRDQDEQFF	TGTGCCTGGAGTCGGCGGGATCAAGATGAGCAGTTCTTC
TRBD2	TRBV11-2	few	TRBJ2-1	CASSQSLAGGPHEQFF	TGTGCCAGCAGCCAGTCCCTAGCGGGGGGCCCGCATGAGCAGTTCTTC
TRBD1	TRBV2	NA	TRBJ2-7	CASSTGTANYEQYF	TGTGCCAGCAGCACCGGGACAGCCAACTACGAGCAGTACTTC
NA	TRBV20-1	many	TRBJ2-7	CSARVDGYEQYF	TGCAGTGCTAGAGTGGACGGTTACGAGCAGTACTTC
NA	TRBV7-2	NA	TRBJ2-3	CASSLKLVPPDTQYF	TGTGCCAGCAGCTTAAAGTTGGTGCCCCCAGATACGCAGTATTTT
NA	TRBV7-9	NA	TRBJ2-7	CASSSQTYEQYF	TGTGCCAGCAGCTCACAAACCTACGAGCAGTACTTC
NA	TRBV18	few	TRBJ1-1	CASSPGNPTSTEAFF	TGTGCCAGCTCACCGGGTAACCCAACGAGCACTGAAGCTTTCTTT
NA	TRBV21-1	few	TRBJ2-1	CASSPKAEQGSNEQFF	TGTGCCAGCAGCCCGAAAGCAGAACAGGGGAGCAATGAGCAGTTCTTC
NA	TRBV16	many	TRBJ2-3	CASSQFASTDTQYF	TGTGCCAGCAGCCAATTCGCAAGCACAGATACGCAGTATTTT
TRBD2	TRBV20-1	few	TRBJ2-7	CSGRGGGSYEQYF	TGCAGTGGGCGGGGTGGCGGGAGTTACGAGCAGTACTTC
TRBD1	TRBV4-2	few	TRBJ2-7	CASSQDRQGASEQYF	TGTGCCAGCAGCCAAGATCGGCAGGGGGCAAGTGAGCAGTACTTC
TRBD1	TRBV20-1	NA	TRBJ2-5	CSASKDRGYETQYF	TGCAGTGCTAGTAAGGACAGGGGCTATGAGACCCAGTACTTC
TRBD1	TRBV11-2	many	TRBJ2-5	CASSLFGSEVAGGFETQYF	TGTGCCAGCAGCTTATTCGGTTCTGAAGTGGCAGGGGGCTTTGAGACCCAGTACTTC
NA	TRBV5-4	few	TRBJ1-1	CASTTSWDTEAFF	TGTGCCAGCACAACAAGTTGGGACACTGAAGCTTTCTTT
NA	TRBV2	few	TRBJ2-1	CASSVEGHRLTYNEQFF	TGTGCCAGCAGTGTAGAGGGACACCGCCTCACCTACAATGAGCAGTTCTTC
NA	TRBV12-3/TRBV12-4	few	TRBJ2-2	CATHRTGELFF	TGTGCCACCCATAGGACCGGGGAGCTGTTTTTT
TRBD2	TRBV6-5	NA	TRBJ2-1	CASSYMAGGVNEQFF	TGTGCCAGCAGTTACATGGCGGGAGGAGTCAATGAGCAGTTCTTC
NA	TRBV18	NA	TRBJ2-7	CASSPLDRQPYEQYF	TGTGCCAGCTCACCCTTAGACAGGCAACCCTACGAGCAGTACTTC
NA	TRBV4-3	NA	TRBJ2-3	CASSQYGSTDTQYF	TGCGCCAGCAGCCAATATGGCAGCACAGATACGCAGTATTTT
NA	TRBV28	few	TRBJ2-1	CASSLPAGSQFF	TGTGCCAGCAGCCTACCCGCGGGTAGCCAGTTCTTC
NA	TRBV5-1	many	TRBJ2-5	CASREAETQYF	TGCGCCAGCAGGGAGGCCGAGACCCAGTACTTC
NA	TRBV28	NA	TRBJ1-2	CASSVYNYGYTF	TGTGCCAGCAGTGTATATAACTATGGCTACACCTTC